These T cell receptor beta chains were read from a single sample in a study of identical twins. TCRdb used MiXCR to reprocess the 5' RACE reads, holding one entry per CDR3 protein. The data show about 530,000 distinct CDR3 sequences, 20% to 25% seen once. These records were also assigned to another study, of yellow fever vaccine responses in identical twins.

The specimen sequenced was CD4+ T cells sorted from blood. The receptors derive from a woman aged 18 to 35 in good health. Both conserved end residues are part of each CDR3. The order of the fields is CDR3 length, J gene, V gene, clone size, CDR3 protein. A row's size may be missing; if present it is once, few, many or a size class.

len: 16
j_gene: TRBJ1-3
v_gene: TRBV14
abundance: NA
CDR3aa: CASSQDLRISGNTIYF

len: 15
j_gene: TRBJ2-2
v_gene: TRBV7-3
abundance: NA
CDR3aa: CASSFVLPPAGELFF

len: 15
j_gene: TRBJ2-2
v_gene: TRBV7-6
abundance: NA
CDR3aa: CASSSGGGPTGELFF

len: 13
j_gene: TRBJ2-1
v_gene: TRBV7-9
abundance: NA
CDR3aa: CASSEGTVIEQFF

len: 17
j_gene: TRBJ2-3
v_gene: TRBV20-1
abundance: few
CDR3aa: CSAETPGLAGGADTQYF

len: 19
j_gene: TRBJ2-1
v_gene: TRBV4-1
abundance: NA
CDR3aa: CASSQERAGLRFLYNEQFF

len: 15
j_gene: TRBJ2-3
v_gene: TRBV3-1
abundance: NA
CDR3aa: CASSQKPLSTDTQYF

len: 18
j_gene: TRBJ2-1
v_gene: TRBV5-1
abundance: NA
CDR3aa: CASSWGGTSARGYNEQFF

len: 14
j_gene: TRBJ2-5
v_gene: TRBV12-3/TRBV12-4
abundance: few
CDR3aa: CASSLGAGGETQYF

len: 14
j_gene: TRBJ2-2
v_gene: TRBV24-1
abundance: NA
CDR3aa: CATSDLTDTGELFF

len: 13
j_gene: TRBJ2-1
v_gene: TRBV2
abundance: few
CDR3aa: CASSVLLHNEQFF

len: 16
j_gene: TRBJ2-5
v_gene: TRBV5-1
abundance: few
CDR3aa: CASSYGTHQTRETQYF

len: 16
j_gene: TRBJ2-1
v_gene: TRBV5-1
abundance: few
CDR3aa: CASSLPSGSSYNEQFF

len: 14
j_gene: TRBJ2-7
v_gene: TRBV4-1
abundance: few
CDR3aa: CASSLPGQNYEQYF

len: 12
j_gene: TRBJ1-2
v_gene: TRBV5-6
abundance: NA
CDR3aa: CASIIEGDGYTF

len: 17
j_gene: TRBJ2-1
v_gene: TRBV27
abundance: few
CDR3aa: CASSSRLAGGLGDEQFF

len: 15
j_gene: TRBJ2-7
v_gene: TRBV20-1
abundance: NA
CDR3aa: CSARPGLAGAYEQYF

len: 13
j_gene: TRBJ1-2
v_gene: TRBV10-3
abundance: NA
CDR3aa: CAIRQGVNYGYTF

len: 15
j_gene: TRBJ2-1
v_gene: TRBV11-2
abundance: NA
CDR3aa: CASSLRVSGRNEQFF

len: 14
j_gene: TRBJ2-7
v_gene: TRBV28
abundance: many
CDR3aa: CASSGPGQGDEQYF

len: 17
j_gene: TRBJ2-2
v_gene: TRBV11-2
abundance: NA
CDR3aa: CASSPVGDSINTGELFF

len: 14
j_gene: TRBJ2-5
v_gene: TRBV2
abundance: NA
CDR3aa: CASIRLGMMETQYF

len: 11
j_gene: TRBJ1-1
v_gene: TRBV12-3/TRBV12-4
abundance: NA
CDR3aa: CASSFFAEAFF

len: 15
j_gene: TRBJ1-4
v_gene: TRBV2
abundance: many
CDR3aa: CASSQGTATNEKLFF

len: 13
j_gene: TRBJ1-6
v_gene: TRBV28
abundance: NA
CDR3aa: CASSLWAGSPLHF

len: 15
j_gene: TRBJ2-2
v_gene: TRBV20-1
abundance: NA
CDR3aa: CSASGGAENTGELFF

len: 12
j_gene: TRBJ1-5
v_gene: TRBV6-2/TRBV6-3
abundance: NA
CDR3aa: CASRGGGQPQHF

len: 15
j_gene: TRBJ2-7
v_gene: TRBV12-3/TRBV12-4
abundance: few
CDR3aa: CASSTGQGTIYEQYF

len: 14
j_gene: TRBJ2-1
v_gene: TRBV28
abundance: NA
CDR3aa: CASLDSITYNEQFF

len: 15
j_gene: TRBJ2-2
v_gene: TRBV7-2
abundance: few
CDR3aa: CASSPRTGGVGELFF

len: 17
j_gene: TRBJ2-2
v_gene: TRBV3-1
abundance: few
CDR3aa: CASSQAGILANTGELFF